This T cell receptor (beta chain) is from a study of blood T cell repertoires in COVID-19. The V gene's germline CDR1 is SNHLY and CDR2 FYNNEI. This CDR3 has 14 residues. The junction had 8 bases not matched to a gene; V was cut back by 3 bases and J by 7 bases. This table comes from immunoSEQ multiplex PCR, and its TCRdb copy is limited to in-frame clones, with some not included. The sample contains approximately 190,000 clones, 70% to 85% of which appear only once. Material for sequencing was peripheral blood. The chain has TRBV2 and TRBJ1-2, with 7 bases aligning to TRBD1. This clonotype was sampled from a human donor with acute or convalescent COVID-19. The donor label of this sample is uncertain. CDR3 residues: CASSDDRAVVGYTF. CDR3 in DNA: TGTGCCAGCAGTGATGACAGGGCTGTCGTTGGCTACACCTTC.